These 3 T cell receptor beta chains originate from one sample sequenced in a study of T cell responses to AZD1222 COVID-19 vaccine. The data were produced by immunoSEQ multiplex PCR, yet TCRdb's version contains in-frame clones alone and is incomplete. The table includes about 120,000 clones, about 88% detected once. The sample in question was peripheral blood, obtained 28 days after the second AZD1222 dose. The receptors were sampled from an adult who received the AZD1222 COVID-19 vaccine.

V usage is TRBV7-9 and J usage is TRBJ2-7; 7 bases map to TRBD2. The CDR3 contains 16 residues. Germline V gene sequence: CDR1 SEHNR, CDR2 FQNEAQ (reference sequence). V was clipped by 4 bases and J by 3 bases; unmatched bases: 12. The CDR3 DNA sequence: TGTGCCAGCAGCTCGACGATGGGGCCGGGGGGCTACGAGCAGTACTTC. Its protein product is CASSSTMGPGGYEQYF.

J is TRBJ1-1 and V is TRBV2; D possibly corresponds to TRBD1 (6 bases). The CDR3 spans 14 residues. Germline loops: CDR1 SNHLY, CDR2 FYNNEI. The V and J ends lost 5 bases and 5 bases respectively, with 15 bases between them. The DNA for the CDR3 is TGTGCCAGCAGTCAGCAGGGGCTTGAAACTGAAGCTTTCTTT. Translation: CASSQQGLETEAFF.

This chain links TRBV4-1 with TRBJ2-5; possible D gene TRBD2, 5 bases. The CDR3 is 16 amino acids. Germline-derived CDR1 and CDR2 are MGHRA and YSYEKL. V was shortened by 1 base and J by 5 bases, with 17 bases between the two germline ends. CDR3 nucleotides: TGCGCCAGCAGCCAAGTAGGGTGGGTGGAGGCGGAGACCCAGTACTTC. This codes for CASSQVGWVEAETQYF.